This passage covers 11 T cell receptor beta chains from one sample sequenced in a study of T cells after yellow fever vaccination. TCRdb independently ran MiXCR on the 5' RACE reads; one entry per CDR3 protein. The profile shows some 300,000 distinct CDR3 sequences, 8.7% of them singletons. This specimen consisted of CD4+ T cells sorted from PBMCs, obtained 5 days after the yellow fever booster vaccination. The source of these receptors is a man between 18 and 35 years old who received the YFV17D yellow fever vaccine.

This sequence joins TRBV6-5 and TRBJ1-6; TRBD1 matches 9 bases. Germline V CDR1 and CDR2: MNHEY, SVGAGI. Trimming cost V 6 bases and J 7 bases; bases outside gene matches: 7. The CDR3 contains 15 residues. CDR3 coding DNA: TGTGCCAGCAGGTCCACAGGGGGCAGGAATTCACCCCTCCACTTT. Protein sequence: CASRSTGGRNSPLHF.

This clonotype was observed many times. CDR3 loop: CASSLLAGKGSRGQFF. CDR3 in DNA: TGTGCCAGCAGTTTGCTGGCGGGGAAAGGTAGTAGGGGGCAGTTCTTC. The J gene is TRBJ2-1, the V gene TRBV12-3 or TRBV12-4; tentatively, D is TRBD2 (6 bases). Trimming took 3 bases from V and 12 from J, leaving 24 bases between them. This CDR3 comprises 16 residues.

This clonotype was recorded a few times. This chain connects TRBV25-1 to TRBJ2-3, with 8 bases fitting TRBD2. The CDR3 is made up of 14 amino acids. CDR1 and CDR2 (germline): MGHDK, SYGVNS. The V and J ends lost 3 bases and 4 bases, in that order; junction bases with no gene match: 3. CDR3 sequence (DNA): TGTGCCAGCAGTGATACGGGACTAGCAGATACGCAGTATTTT. It yields the protein CASSDTGLADTQYF.

The rearrangement uses TRBV29-1 and TRBJ2-3; D call uncertain. Germline V gene sequence: CDR1 SQVTM, CDR2 ANQGSEA. The CDR3 length is 14 residues. Trimming cost V 4 bases and J 0 bases, with 11 bases left between them. CDR3 coding DNA: TGCAGCGTTGGGATGCTACTTAGCACAGATACGCAGTATTTT. Its protein product is CSVGMLLSTDTQYF.

V usage is TRBV5-1 and J usage is TRBJ2-3; the D is unclear. Germline CDR1 SGHRS, CDR2 YFSETQ. This CDR3 comprises 17 residues. V dropped 0 bases and J dropped 0 bases, with 14 bases sitting between them. The DNA for the CDR3 is TGCGCCAGCAGCTTGGCCCCGGACGCCAGTAGCACAGATACGCAGTATTTT. Its translation is CASSLAPDASSTDTQYF.

This clonotype has a single count. The chain uses TRBV12-3 or TRBV12-4 and TRBJ2-2, with D perhaps TRBD1 or TRBD2 (5 bases each). The CDR3 is made up of 14 amino acids. V gave up 4 bases and J gave up 1 base, with 7 bases separating them. In DNA, the CDR3 is TGTGCCAGCAGTTGGGACGGGAACACCGGGGAGCTGTTTTTT. This codes for CASSWDGNTGELFF.

This clonotype was seen a handful of times. V usage is TRBV4-1 and J usage is TRBJ2-5; D is unresolved. Looked up from germline, CDR1 is MGHRA and CDR2 is YSYEKL. The CDR3 sequence is 14 residues long. Trimming removed 0 bases from V and 3 bases from J, with 8 bases in between. The CDR3 nucleotides read TGCGCCAGCAGCCAAGAAAGCACAAAAGAGACCCAGTACTTC. It translates to CASSQESTKETQYF.

This clonotype was seen a few times. The chain joins TRBV12-3 or TRBV12-4 to TRBJ1-1; no reliable D call. The CDR3 spans 12 residues. V lost 3 bases to trimming and J lost 1 base, with 3 bases between them. The CDR3 here is CASSFSNTEAFF. The CDR3 DNA follows: TGTGCCAGCAGTTTTTCGAACACTGAAGCTTTCTTT.

This clonotype has just a few counts. The rearrangement uses TRBV4-1 and TRBJ1-5; D might be TRBD1 (5 bases). Trimming left V 3 bases short and J 0 bases short, with 9 bases between. The CDR3 is 15 amino acids. Germline CDR1 reads MGHRA; CDR2 reads YSYEKL. The CDR3 DNA follows: TGCGCCAGCAGCCATGACAGCAATAGCAATCAGCCCCAGCATTTT. Its protein product is CASSHDSNSNQPQHF.

The chain recombines TRBV7-2 with TRBJ1-2, with D uncertain. Germline V gives CDR1 SGHTA, CDR2 FQGNSA. Trimming removed 4 bases from V and 3 bases from J, with 9 bases in between. CDR3 length: 13 residues. The CDR3 DNA follows: TGTGCCAGCAGCTCCCCGGACGACTATGGCTACACCTTC. Translating it yields CASSSPDDYGYTF.

The V gene is TRBV29-1, the J gene TRBJ2-5; 10 bases are shared with TRBD2. The V gene's germline CDR1 is SQVTM and CDR2 ANQGSEA. This CDR3 region has 13 residues. The junction had 6 bases not matched to a gene; V was cut back by 3 bases and J by 8 bases. DNA of the CDR3: TGCAGCGTTGACGGACTAGCGGTGTTCACCCAGTACTTC. The encoded protein is CSVDGLAVFTQYF.